The 27 T cell receptor beta chains reported below all come from one sample, sequenced in a study of blood T cells in healthy people across ages. The authors ran a second PCR of about 7 to 11 cycles using a sample-barcoded 5' primer and a J-beta primer mix. TCRdb analysed the 5' RACE reads with MiXCR anew, one entry per CDR3 protein. The sample includes over 1.5 million distinct CDR3 sequences, about 50% seen only once; the top ten take less than 2.5%. Sequencing was performed on blood. The receptors shown here come from a woman aged 40-49 years in good health.

This clonotype was counted a few times. This chain links TRBV4-3 with TRBJ2-1; D may be TRBD2 (5 bases). Germline CDR1 LGHNA, CDR2 YSLEER. V was pared by 1 base and J by 8 bases, with 9 bases between. The CDR3 runs 13 residues. Here the CDR3 reads CASSQVGGYEQFF. Here the CDR3 DNA reads TGCGCCAGCAGCCAAGTGGGCGGGTATGAGCAGTTCTTC.

Many counts were recorded for this clonotype. This sequence joins TRBV29-1 and TRBJ1-2; no reliable D call. Trimming removed 2 bases from V and 0 bases from J, with 10 bases in between. There are 14 residues in the CDR3. Germline CDR1 SQVTM, CDR2 ANQGSEA. CDR3 nucleotide sequence: TGCAGCGTTGAAAGTCAGCCCCCTAACTATGGCTACACCTTC. Amino acid sequence: CSVESQPPNYGYTF.

Comment on this clonotype: The junction differs from germline at one of its ends, possibly a read error. This rearrangement joins TRBV6-1 to TRBJ2-5; 9 nucleotides line up with TRBD1. The DNA end favors TRBJ2-7, so the J call may be wrong. Germline V gives CDR1 MNHNS, CDR2 SASEGT. The CDR3 totals 15 residues. The CDR3 DNA reads TGTGCCAGCAGAGAAGGGACAGGGATGGATTACGAGCAGTACTTC. Its protein is CASREGTGMDYEQYF.

The genes are TRBV20-1 and TRBJ2-1, with 15 nucleotides matching TRBD2. This CDR3 spans 14 amino acids. V was pared by 3 bases and J by 10 bases, with 4 bases of the junction left unmatched. Germline CDR1 reads DFQATT; CDR2 reads SNEGSKA (reference sequence). This chain's CDR3 is CSARGLAGGWEQFF. In nucleotides, the CDR3 is TGCAGTGCTAGGGGACTAGCGGGGGGCTGGGAGCAGTTCTTC.

V usage is TRBV9 and J usage is TRBJ2-7; D possibly corresponds to TRBD2 (5 bases). Trimming stripped 0 bases from V and 0 bases from J, with 10 bases between. Germline CDR1 SGDLS, CDR2 YYNGEE. The CDR3 sequence is 15 residues long. This CDR3 is CASSVGSTSSYEQYF. CDR3 nucleotides: TGTGCCAGCAGCGTAGGCTCAACTAGCTCCTACGAGCAGTACTTC.

The rearrangement joins TRBV21-1 to TRBJ2-6; the D call of TRBD1 is as the table states it, not checked on the DNA. TRBV21-1 is recorded as a pseudogene. The CDR3 has 19 amino acids. For the CDR3, the DNA is TGTGCCAGCAGCTTCTACGAGGGACAGGCCTGCTCTGGGGCCAACGTCCTGACTTTC. Its protein is CASSFYEGQACSGANVLTF.

The chain joins TRBV6-2 or TRBV6-3 to TRBJ2-4, with D perhaps TRBD1 (6 bases). CDR3 size: 17 residues. V shed 5 bases and J shed 5 bases, with 22 bases lying between them. CDR1 MNHEY and CDR2 SVGEGT come from the germline V gene. The CDR3 nucleotides are TGTGCCAGCAGTGGGCAGGGGTTGGCCCAAGTCGAAAACATTCAGTACTTC. Its translation is CASSGQGLAQVENIQYF.

The V and J genes are TRBV6-2 or TRBV6-3 and TRBJ2-1, with TRBD2 matching over 13 bases. The germline V gene encodes CDR1 MNHEY and CDR2 SVGEGT. The CDR3 sequence is 20 residues long. Unmatched junction bases numbered 13, after V lost 5 bases and J lost 0 bases. CDR3 in DNA: TGTGCCAGCAGTGATGGGACTAGCGGGGCCGTAGCGATCTCCTACAATGAGCAGTTCTTC. Protein sequence: CASSDGTSGAVAISYNEQFF.

V gene TRBV15 combines with J gene TRBJ2-3; 8 positions agree with TRBD2. V lost 1 base to trimming and J lost 1 base; unmatched junction nucleotides: 4. Germline V gene data show CDR1 as LNHNV and CDR2 as YYDKDF (reference sequence). This CDR3 is built from 16 residues. This chain's CDR3 is CATSRGGTRGTDTQYF. The CDR3 coding sequence is TGTGCCACCAGCAGAGGGGGGACTAGGGGCACAGATACGCAGTATTTT.

This clonotype has more than one count but fewer than ten. V usage is TRBV7-2 and J usage is TRBJ2-3; the D is unclear. Germline CDR1 reads SGHTA; CDR2 reads FQGNSA. CDR3 length: 15 residues. V was trimmed by 1 base and J by 5 bases, leaving 13 bases between them. Here the CDR3 DNA reads TGTGCCAGCAGCTTAGAGGTCCTGCGCGGAGATACGCAGTATTTT. It is translated as CASSLEVLRGDTQYF. Full variable domain (missing parts from reference TRBV7-2 and TRBJ2-3): GAGVSQSPSNKVTEKGKDVELRCDPISGHTALYWYRQSLGQGLEFLIYFQGNSAPDKSGLPSDRFSAERTGGSVSTLTIQRTQQEDSAVYLCASSLEVLRGDTQYFGPGTRLTVL.

The rearrangement joins TRBV7-6 to TRBJ2-5, with TRBD2 as a possible D gene (6 bases). The CDR3 has 17 amino acids. Germline-derived CDR1 and CDR2 are SGHVS and FNYEAQ. Trimming took off 0 bases at V and 5 bases at J, with 19 bases between the two ends. The CDR3 reads CASSLAPLGGATETQYF. The CDR3 bases are TGTGCCAGCAGCTTAGCGCCGCTGGGGGGAGCCACGGAGACCCAGTACTTC.

This clonotype was detected only a few times. The chain links TRBV9 to TRBJ1-6; D remains ambiguous. V lost 0 bases to trimming and J lost 6 bases, with 7 bases between them. This CDR3 contains 14 residues. CDR1 is SGDLS, CDR2 YYNGEE, per germline. The CDR3 nucleotides are TGTGCCAGCAGCGTAGATGCGGGTAATTCACCCCTCCACTTT. Its protein product is CASSVDAGNSPLHF.

The chain has TRBV7-2 and TRBJ2-5, with D maybe TRBD1 (5 bases). CDR3 length: 16 amino acids. Per germline, CDR1 SGHTA and CDR2 FQGNSA. The V end was cut by 5 bases, the J end by 4 bases, with 20 bases between. CDR3 region: CASSPPGALRRETQYF. CDR3 coding DNA: TGTGCCAGCAGCCCCCCTGGGGCCCTGCGGAGAGAGACCCAGTACTTC.

Worth noting for this clonotype: An end of the junction differs from the germline gene, which may be a read error. CDR3 nucleotide sequence: TGCAGTGCTAGGGCTCAGGGAATTAAGAATTCGCCCCTCCACTTT. It translates to CSARAQGIKNSPLHF. The gene calls are TRBV20-1 and TRBJ1-6, with D possibly matching TRBD1 (5 bases). CDR1 is DFQATT and CDR2 is SNEGSKA in the germline V gene (reference sequence). This CDR3 has 15 amino acids.

This chain joins TRBV4-1 and TRBJ1-2, with 7 bases identical to TRBD1. Germline values: CDR1 MGHRA, CDR2 YSYEKL. J lost 8 bases, V lost 1 base, and 10 bases had no gene match. This CDR3 spans 15 amino acids. This CDR3 reads CASSQGTGAQGGYTF. CDR3 sequence (DNA): TGCGCCAGCAGCCAAGGAACAGGGGCACAGGGCGGCTACACCTTC.

The chain couples TRBV5-1 to TRBJ1-2; D possibly corresponds to TRBD1 (6 bases). V was cut by 3 bases and J by 6 bases, with 18 bases left in between. This CDR3 contains 15 residues. Germline lookup yields CDR1 SGHRS and CDR2 YFSETQ. The DNA of the CDR3 is TGCGCCAGCAGCTCCGCTGGACAGCCAAAGGATGGCTACACCTTC. Its protein product is CASSSAGQPKDGYTF. Using reference TRBV5-1 and TRBJ1-2 for the parts outside the CDR3, the full variable domain is KAGVTQTPRYLIKTRGQQVTLSCSPISGHRSVSWYQQTPGQGLQFLFEYFSETQRNKGNFPGRFSGRQFSNSRSEMNVSTLELGDSALYLCASSSAGQPKDGYTFGSGTRLTVV.

CDR3 loop: CASSLMAQQYF. As DNA, the CDR3 is TGTGCCAGCAGTTTAATGGCCCAGCAGTACTTC. The chain combines TRBV28 with TRBJ2-7; D not certain. The CDR3 sequence is 11 residues long. Germline-derived CDR1 and CDR2 are MDHEN and SYDVKM. The V end was cut by 2 bases, the J end by 8 bases, with 7 bases between.

This chain joins TRBV13 and TRBJ2-1, with unresolved D. Between the trimmed V and J ends, which lost 0 bases and 10 bases, there was a span of 13 bases. This CDR3 is 14 amino acids long. Per the germline V gene, CDR1 is PRHDT and CDR2 is FYEKMQ (reference sequence). CDR3 coding DNA: TGTGCCAGCAGCTTAGGGAGTCCGGCCAGGGAGCAGTTCTTC. Translated, it gives CASSLGSPAREQFF.

This rearrangement joins TRBV24-1 to TRBJ2-1, with D uncertain. The CDR3 loop spans 16 amino acids. The germline V gene encodes CDR1 KGHDR and CDR2 SFDVKD. With 3 bases removed from V and 0 bases from J, the gap between germline ends came to 11 bases. CDR3 protein: CATSDPTPSSYNEQFF. CDR3 coding DNA: TGTGCCACCAGTGATCCAACCCCGAGCTCCTACAATGAGCAGTTCTTC.

The gene calls are TRBV20-1 and TRBJ1-5; D call uncertain. Germline V lookup: CDR1 DFQATT, CDR2 SNEGSKA (reference sequence). This CDR3 is 15 amino acids long. With 1 base removed from V and 0 bases from J, the gap between germline ends came to 10 bases. The CDR3 reads CSARGVGVSNQPQHF. The CDR3 nucleotides are TGCAGTGCTAGAGGGGTCGGGGTTAGCAATCAGCCCCAGCATTTT.

This clonotype was counted between two and nine times. This sequence joins TRBV7-2 and TRBJ1-2; TRBD1 matches at 7 bases. Germline CDR1 reads SGHTA; CDR2 reads FQGNSA. Trimming took 4 bases from V and 2 from J; bases not matched to a gene: 4. This CDR3 is built from 14 residues. The CDR3 reads CASSSHRGNYGYTF. The CDR3 region has the DNA TGTGCCAGCAGCTCCCACAGGGGAAACTATGGCTACACCTTC.

This chain joins TRBV20-1 and TRBJ2-1; D might be TRBD1 or TRBD2, each matching 6 bases. The V end was cut by 3 bases, the J end by 4 bases, with 22 bases between. Germline V gene data show CDR1 as DFQATT and CDR2 as SNEGSKA (reference sequence). The CDR3 totals 17 residues. CDR3 region: CSASSLGGTSIYNEQFF. DNA for the CDR3: TGCAGTGCTAGTTCCCTGGGGGGCACCTCGATATACAATGAGCAGTTCTTC.

In this sample, this clonotype turned up a few times. The chain combines TRBV5-1 with TRBJ2-5; 14 bases fit TRBD2. Per the germline V gene, CDR1 is SGHRS and CDR2 is YFSETQ. The CDR3 length is 19 residues. Trimming took 3 bases from V and 4 from J; bases not matched to a gene: 14. This CDR3 reads CASSWPSGTSGGRGETQYF. CDR3 bases: TGCGCCAGCAGCTGGCCATCCGGGACTAGCGGGGGAAGAGGAGAGACCCAGTACTTC.

This chain links TRBV24-1 with TRBJ2-3, with a possible D match to TRBD1 (5 bases). CDR1 is KGHDR and CDR2 is SFDVKD in the germline V gene. The CDR3 consists of 17 residues. The V gene lost 0 bases and the J gene lost 1 base, with 13 bases spanning the gap. The CDR3 protein is CATSDLKGARGTDTQYF. The DNA of the CDR3 is TGTGCCACCAGTGATTTGAAAGGGGCGCGTGGCACAGATACGCAGTATTTT.

The table lists this clonotype with a few counts. This chain joins TRBV10-3 and TRBJ2-5, with 9 bases matching TRBD1. The J call is uncertain, as TRBJ2-7 better fits the DNA end. This CDR3 contains 14 residues. Germline V gives CDR1 ENHRY, CDR2 SYGVKD. This CDR3 reads CAITAGTGKDEQYF. Written as DNA, the CDR3 is TGTGCCATCACCGCCGGGACAGGGAAGGACGAGCAGTACTTC.

The V call is TRBV6-2 or TRBV6-3, the J call TRBJ2-5; 14 nucleotides align to TRBD2. The junction had 6 bases not matched to a gene; V was cut back by 5 bases and J by 1 base. The germline CDR1 and CDR2 sequences are MNHEY and SVGEGT. The CDR3 contains 17 residues. The CDR3 sequence: CASSKGLAGATQETQYF. The CDR3 DNA is TGTGCCAGCAGTAAGGGACTAGCGGGGGCCACCCAAGAGACCCAGTACTTC.

There are many counts of this clonotype. It may be a read error: a sequence one base away is much more abundant. This sequence joins TRBV11-2 and TRBJ2-3; maybe TRBD2 (6 bases). Trimming stripped 6 bases from V and 0 bases from J, with 7 bases between. The germline gives CDR1 SGHAT, CDR2 FQNNGV. The CDR3 totals 13 residues. CDR3: CASRGTSTDTQYF. The DNA of the CDR3 is TGTGCCAGCAGGGGGACTAGCACAGATACGCAGTATTTT.